This T cell receptor (beta chain) stems from a study of breast tumors, draining lymph nodes, adjacent tissues. Study findings and constraints: Luminal-like breast cancer showed significantly higher tumor–nontumor repertoire similarity than basal-like. Tumors had less TCR diversity than lymph nodes, more than nontumor tissue. Data fit most tumor T cells coming from lymph node, expanding in tumor.

The table lists this clonotype with a few counts. Its antigen is currently unknown. CDR3 size: 16 residues. The V end lost 5 bases, the J end lost 2 bases, and 15 bases lay between the germline ends. Germline CDR1 is SGHNT and CDR2 is YENEEA. Each CDR3 protein is one row after TCRdb ran MiXCR on the multiplex PCR reads. The sample consists of some 120,000 distinct CDR3 sequences, 20% of them appearing once. The lymph nodes were axillary draining lymph nodes from breast cancer patients. The rearrangement uses TRBV11-3 and TRBJ2-2; D might be TRBD2 (6 bases). The sequence was obtained from a female donor with breast cancer. Some clones in this sample may be carry-over from other donors' samples. The sequencing sample was made of axillary lymph node tissue. Here the CDR3 reads CASSPRGAGNTGELFF. The CDR3 DNA is TGTGCCAGCAGCCCCCGTGGAGCGGGTAACACCGGGGAGCTGTTTTTT.